The TCR beta chain described here comes from a study of blood T cell repertoires in COVID-19. Study at large: T cells, B-cell-depleted T cells, or PBMCs supplied cDNA or gDNA.

Ages ranged from about 18 to 89 years, with residence in approximately 25 US areas. Two negative PCRs, clearance, or symptom resolution characterized the recovered Cohort 3 donors. Deletions cut 6 bases from V and 5 bases from J, with 22 bases between. The germline CDR1 and CDR2 sequences are SGHAT and FQNNGV. CDR3 size: 16 residues. Per the original methods: Reference gene primer amplification yielded estimated nucleated cell counts. Produced via immunoSEQ multiplex PCR; TCRdb's table is partial and in-frame only. V and J calls and clone size follow that table, whereas D and trimming were derived from the DNA. The table records 320,000 or so clones, roughly 84% of them present only once.

The chain recombines TRBV11-2 with TRBJ1-2; the D is unclear. Material: PBMCs or T cells enriched from blood (not recorded which). The TCR was taken from a woman under 40 who had recovered from COVID-19. The CDR3 DNA follows: TGTGCCAGCAGTACTCCCAGGACTCCAACAAAGTATGGCTACACCTTC. The encoded protein is CASSTPRTPTKYGYTF.